This T cell receptor beta chain originates from a study of blood T cell repertoires in COVID-19. Study-wide background: The study drew acute and convalescent COVID-19 samples from the United States, Italy and Spain.

With 0 bases clipped from V and 6 bases from J, the junction kept 15 bases outside the gene matches. The CDR3 has 19 residues. The germline CDR1 and CDR2 sequences are SGHVS and FQNEAQ. Produced via immunoSEQ multiplex PCR; TCRdb's table is partial and in-frame only. The table includes fewer than 350,000 clones, about four fifths detected once. This TCR derives from a woman aged 55-70 years with active or convalescent COVID-19. This sequence joins TRBV7-8 and TRBJ2-2, with 8 bases fitting TRBD1. Input material: peripheral blood. CDR3 amino acids: CASSLAYFDRGVKAGELFF. The CDR3, as DNA: TGTGCCAGCAGCTTAGCCTACTTCGACAGGGGTGTAAAGGCCGGGGAGCTGTTTTTT.